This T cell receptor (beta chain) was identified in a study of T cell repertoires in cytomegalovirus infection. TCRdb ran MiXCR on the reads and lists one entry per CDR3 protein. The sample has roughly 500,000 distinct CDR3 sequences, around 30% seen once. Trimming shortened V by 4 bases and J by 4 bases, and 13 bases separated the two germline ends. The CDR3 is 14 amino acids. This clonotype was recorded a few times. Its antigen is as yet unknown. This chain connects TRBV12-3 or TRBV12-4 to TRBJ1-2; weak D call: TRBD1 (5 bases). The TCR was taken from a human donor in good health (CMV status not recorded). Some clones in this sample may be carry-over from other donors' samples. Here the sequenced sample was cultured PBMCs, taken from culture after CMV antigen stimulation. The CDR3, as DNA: TGTGCCAGCAGTTCTCTACCGACAGTCTATGGCTACACCTTC. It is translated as CASSSLPTVYGYTF.